The TCR beta chain under discussion was sequenced for a study of cytomegalovirus exposure and HLA in healthy donors. V dropped 3 bases and J dropped 3; count of bases not matched to a gene: 7. The CDR3 is 16 amino acids. Germline V gene sequence: CDR1 WSHSY, CDR2 SAAADI. In the PCR, 60 Vbeta and 13 Jbeta primers were used. TCRdb keeps only in-frame clones here, not all; method: immunoSEQ multiplex PCR. The data contain a few hundred thousand clones, 70% to 80% of them singletons. Details on this clone: Its target is not known.

Broader study findings: Relative to equally common others, HLA-associated TCR beta chains showed greater clonal expansion in a later analysis.

This clonotype was obtained from a woman in her 30s in good health and CMV-seronegative. The V and J genes are TRBV10-2 and TRBJ2-2, with 7 bases lining up with TRBD2. The sequencing sample was made of PBMCs. The CDR3 spells CASSDGKLAYTGELFF. CDR3 sequence (DNA): TGCGCCAGCAGTGATGGGAAACTAGCGTACACCGGGGAGCTGTTTTTT.